The next 19 T cell receptor beta chains were all read from a single sample in a study of OX40 agonist ivuxolimab in advanced cancers. The repertoire was sequenced with immunoSEQ multiplex PCR; TCRdb's copy has only in-frame clones and lacks some. This table holds some 50,000 clones, 80% to 90% found once. Material: CD4+ or CD8+ T cells sorted from blood, obtained in a trial of the OX40 agonist ivuxolimab. These receptors were taken from an adult with an advanced solid tumor such as melanoma, head and neck, liver or kidney cancer.

The chain has TRBV5-3 and TRBJ2-4; TRBD1 matches at 7 bases. TRBV5-3 is placed among ORFs of uncertain function. The CDR3 totals 15 residues. V gave up 6 bases and J gave up 2 bases; unmatched junction bases: 8. CDR3 amino acids: CARNRGFKTKNIQYF. The CDR3 nucleotides read TGTGCCAGAAACAGGGGATTCAAGACCAAAAACATTCAGTACTTC.

This clone was seen a single time. The chain joins TRBV2 to TRBJ1-2; tentatively, D is TRBD1 (5 bases). The CDR3 sequence is 14 residues long. Germline V CDR1 and CDR2: SNHLY, FYNNEI. The V end lost 0 bases, the J end lost 5 bases, and 10 bases lay between the germline ends. In DNA form, the CDR3 reads TGTGCCAGCAGTGAAGCGCAGACAGCGTATGGCTACACCTTC. This codes for CASSEAQTAYGYTF.

CDR3 in DNA: TGTGCCAGCAGCCAAGGGACGGGGACCTACGAGCAGTACTTC. Translated, it gives CASSQGTGTYEQYF. This chain joins TRBV4-2 and TRBJ2-7; a possible D gene is TRBD2 (5 bases). Germline V gene data show CDR1 as LGHNA and CDR2 as YNFKEQ. Between the trimmed V and J ends, which lost 1 base and 2 bases, there was a span of 9 bases. The CDR3 consists of 14 residues.

In nucleotides, the CDR3 is TGTGCCAGCAGTGGGGCCTTAACAGCTTGGTTCGAGCAGTACTTC. Its translation: CASSGALTAWFEQYF. J is TRBJ2-7 and V is TRBV28, with D possibly being TRBD1 (5 bases). Germline CDR1 and CDR2: MDHEN and SYDVKM. The CDR3 is made up of 15 amino acids. V lost 5 bases, J lost 6 bases, and 20 bases lay in between. Filled out from reference TRBV28 and TRBJ2-7, the complete variable domain reads DVKVTQSSRYLVKRTGEKVFLECVQDMDHENMFWYRQDPGLGLRLIYFSYDVKMKEKGDIPEGYSVSREKKERFSLILESASTNQTSMYLCASSGALTAWFEQYFGPGTRLTVT.

This rearrangement joins TRBV6-5 to TRBJ2-7; D gene uncertain. The CDR3 runs to 12 residues. V was cut by 4 bases and J by 2 bases, with 6 bases left in between. Germline CDR1 and CDR2: MNHEY and SVGAGI. In nucleotides, the CDR3 is TGTGCCAGCAGTTCCCCGGCCTACGAGCAGTACTTC. Amino acids: CASSSPAYEQYF.

This clone was seen a handful of times. This sequence joins TRBV4-1 and TRBJ2-3, with D perhaps being TRBD1 or TRBD2 (5 bases each). The V end was cut by 3 bases, the J end by 5 bases, with 12 bases between. From germline, CDR1 is MGHRA and CDR2 YSYEKL. This CDR3 is built from 14 residues. The CDR3 spells CASSHQGRVDTQYF. As DNA, the CDR3 is TGCGCCAGCAGCCATCAGGGACGAGTAGATACGCAGTATTTT.

The gene calls are TRBV5-6 and TRBJ1-3; the match to TRBD1 covers 7 bases. This CDR3 has 18 amino acids. Trimming removed 5 bases from V and 0 bases from J; junction bases left unmatched: 14. CDR1 and CDR2 from the germline V gene are SGHDT and YYEEEE. The CDR3 is CASSYGRTGLFSGNTIYF. The CDR3 DNA reads TGTGCCAGCAGTTACGGGAGGACAGGTCTTTTCTCTGGAAACACCATATATTTT. Complete variable domain (other parts from reference TRBV5-6 and TRBJ1-3): DAGVTQSPTHLIKTRGQQVTLRCSPKSGHDTVSWYQQALGQGPQFIFQYYEEEERQRGNFPDRFSGHQFPNYSSELNVNALLLGDSALYLCASSYGRTGLFSGNTIYFGEGSWLTVV.

The chain couples TRBV27 to TRBJ2-5, with 14 bases identical to TRBD2. The germline gives CDR1 MNHEY, CDR2 SMNVEV (reference sequence). The junction had 2 bases not matched to a gene; V was cut back by 4 bases and J by 4 bases. CDR3 length: 15 residues. CDR3 nucleotides: TGTGCCAGCAGTTATGGGACTAGCGGGAGAGAGACCCAGTACTTC. Its protein is CASSYGTSGRETQYF.

The chain's CDR3 is CASSGDHYGYTF. CDR3 sequence (DNA): TGCGCCAGCAGCGGCGACCACTATGGCTACACCTTC. The chain combines TRBV5-1 with TRBJ1-2; D unclear. Germline V gives CDR1 SGHRS, CDR2 YFSETQ. This CDR3 is built from 12 residues. V was pared by 4 bases and J by 3 bases, with 7 bases between.

The chain has TRBV20-1 and TRBJ2-1; D not certain. There are 11 residues in the CDR3. Trimming removed 1 base from V and 3 bases from J, with 1 base in between. CDR1 is DFQATT and CDR2 is SNEGSKA in the germline V gene (reference sequence). CDR3 nucleotide sequence: TGCAGTGCTAGAGGCTACAATGAGCAGTTCTTC. Translated, it gives CSARGYNEQFF.

The chain uses TRBV11-3 and TRBJ2-3, with D maybe TRBD2 (7 bases). Germline V gene sequence: CDR1 SGHNT, CDR2 YENEEA. The CDR3 length is 14 residues. Trimming shortened V by 7 bases and J by 5 bases, and 16 bases separated the two germline ends. The CDR3 is CASNLGGGEDTQYF. The DNA of the CDR3 is TGTGCCAGCAACCTTGGGGGGGGCGAAGATACGCAGTATTTT.

The chain has TRBV19 and TRBJ2-6; no clear D gene. Trimming left V 5 bases short and J 5 bases short, with 22 bases between. The germline V gene encodes CDR1 LNHDA and CDR2 SQIVND (reference sequence). The CDR3 sequence is 18 residues long. The chain's CDR3 is CASSQTETNQSRANVLTF. Written as DNA, the CDR3 is TGTGCCAGTAGTCAAACCGAGACAAATCAAAGTCGGGCCAACGTCCTGACTTTC. Variable domain in full (rest from reference TRBV19 and TRBJ2-6): DGGITQSPKYLFRKEGQNVTLSCEQNLNHDAMYWYRQDPGQGLRLIYYSQIVNDFQKGDIAEGYSVSREKKESFPLTVTSAQKNPTAFYLCASSQTETNQSRANVLTFGAGSRLTVL.

V usage is TRBV6-4 and J usage is TRBJ1-1, with 9 nucleotides matching TRBD1. The germline V gene encodes CDR1 MRHNA and CDR2 SNTAGT. The CDR3 contains 14 residues. V was clipped by 6 bases and J by 1 base; unmatched bases: 3. The CDR3 protein is CASRDRGANTEAFF. In DNA form, the CDR3 reads TGTGCCAGCAGGGACAGGGGTGCGAACACTGAAGCTTTCTTT.

This CDR3 reads CASSWGPRPEQFF. The CDR3 DNA sequence: TGTGCCAGCAGTTGGGGACCTCGGCCTGAGCAGTTCTTC. The chain recombines TRBV6-5 with TRBJ2-1, with D possibly being TRBD1 or TRBD2 (5 bases each). Trimming shortened V by 4 bases and J by 9 bases, and 13 bases separated the two germline ends. There are 13 residues in the CDR3. Germline V gene lookup returns CDR1 MNHEY and CDR2 SVGAGI.

The chain employs TRBV5-8 and TRBJ1-6; weak D call: TRBD1 (5 bases). Trimming took off 4 bases at V and 9 bases at J, with 14 bases between the two ends. CDR1 is SGHTS, CDR2 YDEGEE, per germline. The CDR3 runs to 14 residues. The CDR3 DNA reads TGTGCCAGCAGCCGTCTCGGGGGGATTTCACCCCTCCACTTT. As protein: CASSRLGGISPLHF. Full variable domain (missing parts from reference TRBV5-8 and TRBJ1-6): EAGVTQSPTHLIKTRGQQATLRCSPISGHTSVYWYQQALGLGLQFLLWYDEGEERNRGNFPPRFSGRQFPNYSSELNVNALELEDSALYLCASSRLGGISPLHFGNGTRLTVT.

This clone was picked up one time. V gene TRBV19 combines with J gene TRBJ2-7; 8 bases are shared with TRBD1. CDR3 length: 15 amino acids. The germline V gene encodes CDR1 LNHDA and CDR2 SQIVND (reference sequence). V was clipped by 5 bases and J by 3 bases; unmatched bases: 9. Here the CDR3 reads CASSFGTGDNYEQYF. The DNA of the CDR3 is TGTGCCAGTAGTTTCGGGACAGGAGATAACTACGAGCAGTACTTC.

V is TRBV7-9 and J is TRBJ2-3; D is possibly TRBD2 (5 bases). This CDR3 is built from 14 residues. The germline V gene encodes CDR1 SEHNR and CDR2 FQNEAQ (reference sequence). V was cut by 7 bases and J by 1 base, with 12 bases left in between. For the CDR3, the DNA is TGTGCCAGCACTTCGGGATATGGCACAGATACGCAGTATTTT. This codes for CASTSGYGTDTQYF.

The genes are TRBV10-3 and TRBJ2-1; D may be TRBD1 or TRBD2 (5 bases each). The germline gives CDR1 ENHRY, CDR2 SYGVKD. The CDR3 contains 15 residues. V dropped 7 bases and J dropped 3 bases, with 16 bases sitting between them. This chain's CDR3 is CAITESGTNYNEQFF. CDR3 sequence (DNA): TGTGCCATCACCGAATCCGGGACGAACTACAATGAGCAGTTCTTC.

The chain has TRBV27 and TRBJ1-2, with D tentatively TRBD1 (5 bases). The CDR3 consists of 17 residues. The germline V gene has CDR1 MNHEY and CDR2 SMNVEV (reference sequence). V was trimmed by 3 bases and J by 5 bases, leaving 22 bases between them. CDR3 DNA: TGTGCCAGCAGTTTCCTAAGCCAGGGTCCCAACCAATATGGCTACACCTTC. It specifies CASSFLSQGPNQYGYTF.